The 22 T cell receptor beta chains below come from one sample, sequenced in a study of T cells in Graves' hyperthyroidism and ophthalmopathy. Amplification yielded TCR beta CDR3 regions, with RNA transcripts as the source. The study used the HTBI primer set for a first-round RT-PCR of the TCR CDR3. TCRdb processed the multiplex PCR reads anew with MiXCR; each CDR3 protein has one entry. Of 370,000 or so distinct CDR3 sequences in the sample, 13% were seen once. Sample: blood. The receptor source for this set is a man aged 30 to 39 with Graves' hyperthyroidism that later progressed to Graves' ophthalmopathy.

The rearrangement joins TRBV5-1 to TRBJ2-5; D is ambiguous. The length of the CDR3 is 15 residues. Germline V lookup: CDR1 SGHRS, CDR2 YFSETQ. V dropped 1 base and J dropped 1 base, with 11 bases sitting between them. This CDR3 reads CASSLYSGPQETQYF. As DNA, the CDR3 is TGCGCCAGCAGCTTGTATTCGGGTCCCCAAGAGACCCAGTACTTC.

On this clonotype itself: At one of its ends the junction is not consistent with the germline gene, which may arise from a read error. This chain uses TRBV18 with TRBJ2-1, with D hard to call. In germline, CDR1 is KGHSH, CDR2 LQKENI. This CDR3 has 15 residues. CDR3 bases: TGTGCCAGCTCACCTCTTAGAAGCTCCTACAATGAGCAGCTCTTC. This encodes CASSPLRSSYNEQLF.

This clonotype showed up just once. This chain joins TRBV11-3 and TRBJ2-1; D unclear. CDR3 size: 15 residues. V dropped 3 bases and J dropped 7 bases, with 16 bases sitting between them. The germline V gene encodes CDR1 SGHNT and CDR2 YENEEA. The CDR3 nucleotides read TGTGCCAGCAGCTTGCCAGCGTCCCGTGAGAATGAGCAGTTCTTC. Its translation is CASSLPASRENEQFF.

This clonotype was detected a few times. This sequence joins TRBV6-5 and TRBJ2-7, with a possible D match to TRBD2 (5 bases). This CDR3 comprises 13 residues. Germline loops: CDR1 MNHEY, CDR2 SVGAGI. Trimming pared 2 bases from V and 9 bases from J, leaving 14 bases between. The CDR3 region has the DNA TGTGCCAGCAGTTACGGACCAGAGGGAAGGCAGTACTTC. Protein product: CASSYGPEGRQYF.

This chain uses TRBV10-3 with TRBJ1-1; TRBD1 might be the D (5 bases). The CDR3 has 13 residues. Trimming left V 7 bases short and J 5 bases short, with 14 bases between. Germline CDR1 is ENHRY and CDR2 is SYGVKD. The CDR3 spells CAITRTEGTEAFF. As DNA, the CDR3 is TGTGCCATCACCCGGACTGAGGGGACTGAAGCTTTCTTT.

This clonotype was counted ten times or more. The genes are TRBV28 and TRBJ2-5; perhaps TRBD2 as D (6 bases). The germline V gene has CDR1 MDHEN and CDR2 SYDVKM. The CDR3 length is 14 residues. Trimming left V 5 bases short and J 5 bases short, with 15 bases between. CDR3 coding DNA: TGTGCCAGCAGTATGCCTAGCGTCTGGGAGACCCAGTACTTC. Encoded protein: CASSMPSVWETQYF.

In its sample, this clonotype was seen many times. The chain uses TRBV7-2 and TRBJ2-3; D call uncertain. Germline-derived CDR1 and CDR2 are SGHTA and FQGNSA. This CDR3 region has 13 residues. The ends were cut back, 3 bases at V and 3 bases at J, with 7 bases in the middle. This CDR3 is CASSFTPTDTQYF. The CDR3 DNA reads TGTGCCAGCAGCTTCACCCCTACAGATACGCAGTATTTT.

This clonotype was picked up a small number of times. The rearrangement joins TRBV2 to TRBJ2-4; D remains ambiguous. The CDR3 is made up of 18 amino acids. Trimming removed 0 bases at V and 4 bases at J, with 19 bases between. Germline loops: CDR1 SNHLY, CDR2 FYNNEI. The CDR3 bases are TGTGCCAGCAGTGAAGCGCTCTTAGGACCGGGCAAAAAAAACATTCAGTACTTC. Amino acids: CASSEALLGPGKKNIQYF.

This clonotype was detected ten times or more. The V and J genes are TRBV12-3 or TRBV12-4 and TRBJ2-7; D is unclear. V lost 3 bases, J lost 4 bases, and 19 bases lay in between. CDR3 size: 16 residues. The CDR3 DNA reads TGTGCCAGCAGTTTTGGCAGGCGGAAATCCAGTTACGAGCAGTACTTC. It encodes CASSFGRRKSSYEQYF.

The rearrangement joins TRBV5-1 to TRBJ1-1; 8 bases fit TRBD1. V gave up 5 bases and J gave up 1 base; unmatched junction bases: 10. CDR1 is SGHRS, CDR2 YFSETQ, per germline. The CDR3 extends over 16 amino acids. CDR3 amino acids: CASSKVRGRSNTEAFF. CDR3 sequence (DNA): TGCGCCAGCAGTAAGGTCAGGGGGCGATCGAACACTGAAGCTTTCTTT.

This clonotype was counted only a few times. This sequence joins TRBV6-5 and TRBJ2-5, with D perhaps TRBD1 (6 bases). Trimming took off 2 bases at V and 5 bases at J, with 12 bases between the two ends. This CDR3 is built from 14 residues. CDR1 MNHEY and CDR2 SVGAGI come from the germline V gene. The CDR3: CASSYVSGDETQYF. CDR3 DNA sequence: TGTGCCAGCAGTTACGTATCAGGGGACGAGACCCAGTACTTC.

This clonotype came up a few times. This chain links TRBV3-1 with TRBJ1-2; D gene uncertain. The CDR3 spans 14 residues. V shed 5 bases and J shed 2 bases, with 12 bases lying between them. The V gene's germline CDR1 is LGHDT and CDR2 YNNKEL (reference sequence). CDR3 sequence: CASSFSTRNYGYTF. DNA for the CDR3: TGTGCCAGCAGCTTTTCGACAAGGAACTATGGCTACACCTTC.

The CDR3 sequence: CSASGSKGGAGDNEQFF. The CDR3 nucleotides read TGCAGTGCTTCGGGGTCCAAGGGGGGCGCCGGGGACAATGAGCAGTTCTTC. The chain links TRBV20-1 to TRBJ2-1; D is perhaps TRBD1 or TRBD2 (6 bases each). The CDR3 is 17 residues long. The germline V and J ends were trimmed by 5 bases and 5 bases, with 25 bases remaining between them. Germline assignment: CDR1 DFQATT and CDR2 SNEGSKA (reference sequence).

This clonotype was seen many times. The chain links TRBV5-1 to TRBJ1-4, with TRBD1 as a possible D gene (5 bases). V gave up 0 bases and J gave up 0 bases, with 9 bases separating them. The CDR3 totals 16 residues. In germline, CDR1 is SGHRS, CDR2 YFSETQ. Here the CDR3 DNA reads TGCGCCAGCAGCTTGGGACAGAGAACAACTAATGAAAAACTGTTTTTT. Translating it yields CASSLGQRTTNEKLFF.

This clonotype was seen many times. The V call is TRBV2, the J call TRBJ1-2; a weak D match, TRBD1 (6 bases). The germline CDR1 and CDR2 sequences are SNHLY and FYNNEI. CDR3 length: 14 amino acids. V dropped 4 bases and J dropped 4 bases, with 13 bases sitting between them. CDR3 sequence reads: CASSGPGGVYGYTF. The CDR3 coding sequence is TGTGCCAGCAGTGGACCCGGGGGCGTCTATGGCTACACCTTC.

At least ten counts were recorded for this clonotype. The chain carries TRBV12-3 or TRBV12-4 and TRBJ1-2; D possibly corresponds to TRBD1 (5 bases). The CDR3 covers 17 residues. Trimming took off 8 bases at V and 5 bases at J, with 27 bases between the two ends. In DNA form, the CDR3 reads TGTGCCAGCCACGATTGGAGTTTGGGGCTGAATGGGTATGGCTACACCTTC. As protein: CASHDWSLGLNGYGYTF.

The chain's CDR3 is CSVEWTGWMGTDTQYF. Written as DNA, the CDR3 is TGCAGCGTTGAATGGACAGGGTGGATGGGCACAGATACGCAGTATTTT. J is TRBJ2-3 and V is TRBV29-1, with 8 bases identical to TRBD1. CDR3 length: 16 amino acids. V lost 2 bases, J lost 1 base, and 8 bases stayed unmatched. Germline V gene sequence: CDR1 SQVTM, CDR2 ANQGSEA.

This clonotype was seen repeatedly, ten times or more. The chain is built from TRBV7-9 and TRBJ2-1, with 8 bases fitting TRBD1. Germline-derived CDR1 and CDR2 are SEHNR and FQNEAQ (reference sequence). V lost 6 bases, J lost 5 bases, and 9 bases stayed unmatched. The CDR3 has 15 amino acids. The CDR3 coding sequence is TGTGCCAGCAGACCATCCGGGACAGGACACAATGAGCAGTTCTTC. It translates to CASRPSGTGHNEQFF.

This clonotype was observed many times. The CDR3 loop is CAWSPTGRSAQHF. CDR3 coding DNA: TGTGCCTGGAGTCCCACGGGACGGTCAGCCCAGCATTTT. This chain joins TRBV30 and TRBJ1-5, with D possibly matching TRBD1 (5 bases). Germline CDR1 is GTSNPN and CDR2 is SVGIG (reference sequence). The CDR3 is made up of 13 amino acids. V was clipped by 2 bases and J by 11 bases, with 16 bases between them.

This clonotype was seen many times. The chain employs TRBV7-9 and TRBJ2-5; 9 bases align to TRBD1. V was clipped by 4 bases and J by 4 bases; unmatched bases: 7. Germline assignment: CDR1 SEHNR and CDR2 FQNEAQ (reference sequence). The CDR3 sequence is 15 residues long. The CDR3: CASSSGQGKGETQYF. In DNA, the CDR3 is TGTGCCAGCAGCTCCGGACAGGGGAAGGGAGAGACCCAGTACTTC. The full variable domain, in which reference TRBV7-9 and TRBJ2-5 provide the parts outside the CDR3, is DTGVSQNPRHKITKRGQNVTFRCDPISEHNRLYWYRQTLGQGPEFLTYFQNEAQLEKSRLLSDRFSAERPKGSFSTLEIQRTEQGDSAMYLCASSSGQGKGETQYFGPGTRLLVL.

This clonotype came up many times. This sequence joins TRBV28 and TRBJ2-7, with TRBD2 matching over 9 bases. J lost 7 bases, V lost 1 base, and 11 bases had no gene match. CDR1 is MDHEN, CDR2 SYDVKM, per germline. CDR3 length: 16 residues. The CDR3: CASSLSGGGATEEQYF. The DNA for the CDR3 is TGTGCCAGCAGTTTATCCGGCGGGGGGGCCACGGAAGAGCAGTACTTC.

There are many counts of this clonotype. At one end, the junction sequence differs from germline, possibly due to a read error. V and J are TRBV7-7 and TRBJ2-1; D is possibly TRBD2 (7 bases). Germline-derived CDR1 and CDR2 are SSHAT and FNYEAQ (reference sequence). The CDR3 is 15 residues long. CDR3 sequence: CASSLTGGRYNEQFF. For the CDR3, the DNA is TGTGCTAGCAGCTTAACGGGGGGCCGCTACAATGAGCAGTTCTTC.